The 26 T cell receptor beta chains given below trace back to one sample, sequenced in a study of cytotoxic CD8 clonotypes in ibrutinib-treated CLL. Produced via immunoSEQ multiplex PCR; TCRdb's table is partial and in-frame only. The data show about 250,000 clones, roughly 70% seen once. The sequencing used PBMCs, collected after 24 months of ibrutinib treatment. The receptors come from a human donor with chronic lymphocytic leukemia.

The chain employs TRBV6-1 and TRBJ1-5; D is unclear. Trimming cost V 8 bases and J 0 bases, with 11 bases left between them. Germline CDR1 reads MNHNS; CDR2 reads SASEGT. The CDR3 loop spans 14 amino acids. The CDR3 loop is CASRVQNSNQPQHF. Here the CDR3 DNA reads TGTGCCAGCCGGGTCCAAAATAGCAATCAGCCCCAGCATTTT.

The sample holds one count of this clone. The gene calls are TRBV28 and TRBJ2-1; 7 nucleotides line up with TRBD2. The V gene's germline CDR1 is MDHEN and CDR2 SYDVKM. With 3 bases clipped from V and 6 bases from J, the junction kept 11 bases outside the gene matches. The CDR3 is made up of 16 amino acids. CDR3 residues: CASSFFIGRAFNEQFF. In DNA, the CDR3 is TGTGCCAGCAGTTTTTTCATTGGGAGGGCCTTCAATGAGCAGTTCTTC.

V gene TRBV27 combines with J gene TRBJ2-7; D assignment may be TRBD1 or TRBD2 (6 bases each). This CDR3 spans 14 amino acids. The germline V and J ends were trimmed by 5 bases and 2 bases, with 13 bases remaining between them. Germline CDR1 and CDR2: MNHEY and SMNVEV (reference sequence). The CDR3 DNA follows: TGTGCCAGCAGTCCCTGGGGGGCAGCCTACGAGCAGTACTTC. It is translated as CASSPWGAAYEQYF.

The chain couples TRBV11-3 to TRBJ2-1; 14 bases fit TRBD2. This CDR3 has 16 amino acids. Per the germline V gene, CDR1 is SGHNT and CDR2 is YENEEA. Trimming removed 2 bases from V and 7 bases from J; junction bases left unmatched: 4. CDR3 sequence (DNA): TGTGCCAGCAGCTTACGAGGGACTAGCGGGAGTAATGAGCAGTTCTTC. Translation: CASSLRGTSGSNEQFF. The full variable domain, its missing parts supplied by reference TRBV11-3 and TRBJ2-1, is EAGVVQSPRYKIIEKKQPVAFWCNPISGHNTLYWYLQNLGQGPELLIRYENEEAVDDSQLPKDRFSAERLKGVDSTLKIQPAELGDSAVYLCASSLRGTSGSNEQFFGPGTRLTVL.

The V call is TRBV10-2, the J call TRBJ2-5, with 13 nucleotides matching TRBD2. Germline trimming cut 6 bases from V and 5 bases from J; bases unmatched to any gene: 3. Germline CDR1 is WSHSY and CDR2 is SAAADI. This CDR3 comprises 14 residues. CDR3 residues: CASRGLAGEETQYF. DNA for the CDR3: TGCGCCAGCAGAGGACTAGCGGGAGAGGAGACCCAGTACTTC.

The chain has TRBV28 and TRBJ2-7; the D is unclear. The CDR3 spans 17 residues. Germline V gene sequence: CDR1 MDHEN, CDR2 SYDVKM. V dropped 2 bases and J dropped 2 bases, with 19 bases sitting between them. CDR3 coding DNA: TGTGCCAGCAGTTTAAGGCTGGCATACGAACTCACCTACGAGCAGTACTTC. It encodes CASSLRLAYELTYEQYF.

The gene calls are TRBV11-2 and TRBJ2-5; no reliable D call. Between the trimmed V and J ends, which lost 1 base and 5 bases, there was a span of 5 bases. This CDR3 comprises 12 residues. Germline V CDR1 and CDR2: SGHAT, FQNNGV. The CDR3 here is CASSLVVETQYF. In DNA, the CDR3 is TGTGCCAGCAGCTTAGTGGTGGAGACCCAGTACTTC.

The gene calls are TRBV4-3 and TRBJ2-1; 10 bases map to TRBD2. Germline lookup yields CDR1 LGHNA and CDR2 YSLEER. Germline trimming cut 1 base from V and 6 bases from J; bases unmatched to any gene: 3. CDR3 length: 15 residues. CDR3 DNA: TGCGCCAGCAGCCAAGGGGTAGCGGGAGGCAATGAGCAGTTCTTC. Encoded protein: CASSQGVAGGNEQFF.

The V call is TRBV30, the J call TRBJ1-4; maybe TRBD1 (6 bases). Trimming pared 5 bases from V and 7 bases from J, leaving 14 bases between. The CDR3 is made up of 13 amino acids. Germline CDR1 is GTSNPN and CDR2 is SVGIG (reference sequence). The CDR3 reads CAWAGQGVEKLFF. In DNA form, the CDR3 reads TGTGCCTGGGCGGGACAAGGGGTTGAAAAACTGTTTTTT.

V usage is TRBV6-5 and J usage is TRBJ1-4, with 9 bases fitting TRBD1. Germline values: CDR1 MNHEY, CDR2 SVGAGI. The CDR3 contains 15 residues. V shed 6 bases and J 6 bases; nucleotides not matched to a gene: 8. DNA of the CDR3: TGTGCCAGCAGCGGGCCGGGACAGGGAGATGAAAAACTGTTTTTT. Protein sequence: CASSGPGQGDEKLFF.

This clone is a singleton in its sample. This sequence joins TRBV27 and TRBJ2-1; 9 positions match TRBD2. There are 14 residues in the CDR3. Trimming removed 7 bases from V and 10 bases from J; junction bases left unmatched: 11. Germline CDR1 reads MNHEY; CDR2 reads SMNVEV (reference sequence). The CDR3, as DNA: TGTGCCAGCACGGGGTTAGCGGGAGAAAGCGAGCAGTTCTTC. It yields the protein CASTGLAGESEQFF.

This clone was detected once. This chain joins TRBV11-2 and TRBJ1-1, with D perhaps matching TRBD1 (5 bases). V lost 5 bases to trimming and J lost 2 bases, with 12 bases between them. The CDR3 length is 14 residues. The germline CDR1 and CDR2 sequences are SGHAT and FQNNGV. The CDR3 loop reads CASSPGTANTEAFF. The DNA of the CDR3 is TGTGCCAGCAGCCCCGGGACGGCCAACACTGAAGCTTTCTTT.

The chain employs TRBV5-8 and TRBJ2-3; D not certain. The CDR3 has 12 residues. Trimming removed 4 bases from V and 6 bases from J, with 9 bases in between. In germline, CDR1 is SGHTS, CDR2 YDEGEE. This CDR3 reads CASSILVDTQYF. CDR3 nucleotides: TGTGCCAGCAGCATATTGGTGGATACGCAGTATTTT.

The rearrangement links TRBV29-1 to TRBJ2-5, with D perhaps TRBD2 (6 bases). The germline gives CDR1 SQVTM, CDR2 ANQGSEA. The CDR3 is made up of 12 amino acids. The V end was cut by 3 bases, the J end by 4 bases, with 9 bases between. Here the CDR3 DNA reads TGCAGCGTTGAGGGAGGCAGAGAGACCCAGTACTTC. Translating it yields CSVEGGRETQYF.

As DNA, the CDR3 is TGTGCCAGCTCAGGCGGGGGAACTGGGGCCAACGTCCTGACTTTC. This translates into CASSGGGTGANVLTF. The chain recombines TRBV7-3 with TRBJ2-6; 7 bases align to TRBD2. The CDR3 runs to 15 residues. The V and J ends lost 8 bases and 2 bases, in that order; junction bases with no gene match: 6. Germline values: CDR1 SGHTA, CDR2 FQGTGA.

The chain couples TRBV5-1 to TRBJ1-5; 10 positions agree with TRBD1. J gave up 7 bases and V 3 bases, and 1 base lay outside the gene matches. The CDR3 is 13 residues long. CDR1 and CDR2 from the germline V gene are SGHRS and YFSETQ. CDR3 in amino acids: CASSSDRGQPQHF. In DNA, the CDR3 is TGCGCCAGCAGCTCGGACAGGGGGCAGCCCCAGCATTTT.

The chain carries TRBV9 and TRBJ2-7; possibly TRBD2 for D (5 bases). Deletions cut 4 bases from V and 0 bases from J, with 11 bases between. Germline CDR1 reads SGDLS; CDR2 reads YYNGEE. This CDR3 has 14 residues. The CDR3, as DNA: TGTGCCAGCAGCCAGAGCGGAAACTCCTACGAGCAGTACTTC. Amino acids: CASSQSGNSYEQYF.

This chain joins TRBV5-1 and TRBJ1-1; D might be TRBD1 (6 bases). The CDR3 contains 15 residues. The germline V gene encodes CDR1 SGHRS and CDR2 YFSETQ. The V gene lost 0 bases and the J gene lost 7 bases, with 16 bases spanning the gap. Here the CDR3 reads CASSLAPGAGGEAFF. CDR3 nucleotides: TGCGCCAGCAGCTTGGCCCCAGGGGCTGGGGGTGAAGCTTTCTTT. The entire variable domain, with the rest obtained from reference TRBV5-1 and TRBJ1-1, is as follows: KAGVTQTPRYLIKTRGQQVTLSCSPISGHRSVSWYQQTPGQGLQFLFEYFSETQRNKGNFPGRFSGRQFSNSRSEMNVSTLELGDSALYLCASSLAPGAGGEAFFGQGTRLTVV.

The rearrangement links TRBV9 to TRBJ2-7; unclear D gene. V shed 4 bases and J shed 7 bases, with 18 bases lying between them. The germline V gene has CDR1 SGDLS and CDR2 YYNGEE. CDR3 size: 14 residues. The CDR3 DNA reads TGTGCCAGCAGCCCCAGCGAAGGCAGACGTGAGCAGTACTTC. Protein sequence: CASSPSEGRREQYF.

The chain links TRBV14 to TRBJ1-1, with unresolved D. V was cut by 2 bases and J by 7 bases, with 11 bases left in between. The CDR3 consists of 13 residues. Germline-derived CDR1 and CDR2 are SGHDN and FVKESK. The CDR3 loop reads CASSQYRTGEAFF. The DNA of the CDR3 is TGTGCCAGCAGCCAATACCGGACCGGTGAAGCTTTCTTT.

The sample holds a few counts of this clone. The rearrangement joins TRBV28 to TRBJ2-3; D possibly corresponds to TRBD2 (6 bases). Germline assignment: CDR1 MDHEN and CDR2 SYDVKM. The CDR3 spans 13 residues. Trimming removed 6 bases at V and 4 bases at J, with 11 bases between. The DNA for the CDR3 is TGTGCCAGCAGCCCGGAGCGGGCAGATACGCAGTATTTT. Its translation is CASSPERADTQYF.

This clone has a single count. The chain links TRBV6-5 to TRBJ1-2, with 7 nucleotides matching TRBD1. Germline V lookup: CDR1 MNHEY, CDR2 SVGAGI. This CDR3 spans 16 amino acids. V gave up 2 bases and J gave up 7 bases; unmatched junction bases: 13. CDR3 loop: CASSYQGVVRFGGYTF. Here the CDR3 DNA reads TGTGCCAGCAGTTACCAGGGGGTGGTGCGTTTTGGTGGCTACACCTTC.

The chain combines TRBV6-5 with TRBJ2-3; 10 bases align to TRBD2. Germline-derived CDR1 and CDR2 are MNHEY and SVGAGI. V lost 10 bases, J lost 4 bases, and 8 bases stayed unmatched. CDR3 length: 14 amino acids. CDR3 residues: CATLKREGADTQYF. Here the CDR3 DNA reads TGTGCCACCCTCAAGCGGGAGGGGGCAGATACGCAGTATTTT.

This chain uses TRBV7-9 with TRBJ2-5; 10 bases align to TRBD2. V gave up 5 bases and J gave up 3 bases; unmatched junction bases: 3. Germline V gene data show CDR1 as SEHNR and CDR2 as FQNEAQ (reference sequence). This CDR3 region has 14 residues. The CDR3 DNA follows: TGTGCCAGCAGCCGGACTAGCGGTGAAGAGACCCAGTACTTC. Residues: CASSRTSGEETQYF.

The chain links TRBV7-8 to TRBJ2-7; maybe TRBD1 (6 bases). V lost 5 bases and J lost 5, with 16 bases in between. CDR3 size: 14 residues. Germline V gene sequence: CDR1 SGHVS, CDR2 FQNEAQ. In nucleotides, the CDR3 is TGTGCCAGCAGCCCCCGGGACAAGGCCCACGAGCAGTACTTC. Encoded protein: CASSPRDKAHEQYF.

V gene TRBV28 combines with J gene TRBJ2-7; 13 positions agree with TRBD2. The length of the CDR3 is 18 residues. J gave up 4 bases and V 1 base, and 10 bases lay outside the gene matches. CDR1 is MDHEN, CDR2 SYDVKM, per germline. CDR3 sequence reads: CASSLSFGGLAGRYEQYF. CDR3 coding DNA: TGTGCCAGCAGTTTATCGTTTGGGGGACTAGCGGGAAGGTACGAGCAGTACTTC.